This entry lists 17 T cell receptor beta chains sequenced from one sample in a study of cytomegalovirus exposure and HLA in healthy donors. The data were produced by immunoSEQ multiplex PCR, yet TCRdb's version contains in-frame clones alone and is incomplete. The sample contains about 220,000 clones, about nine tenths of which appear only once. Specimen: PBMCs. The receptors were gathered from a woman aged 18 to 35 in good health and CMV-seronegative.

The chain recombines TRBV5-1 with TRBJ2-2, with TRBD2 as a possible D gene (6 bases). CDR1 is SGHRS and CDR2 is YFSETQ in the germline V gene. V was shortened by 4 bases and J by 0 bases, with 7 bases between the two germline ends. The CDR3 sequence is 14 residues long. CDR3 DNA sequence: TGCGCCAGCAGCCCGGGGGCGAACACCGGGGAGCTGTTTTTT. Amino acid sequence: CASSPGANTGELFF.

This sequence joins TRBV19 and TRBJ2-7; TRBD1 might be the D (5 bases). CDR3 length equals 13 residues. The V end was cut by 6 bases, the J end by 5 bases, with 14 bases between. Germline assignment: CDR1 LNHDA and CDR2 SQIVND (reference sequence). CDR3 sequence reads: CASRGATPDEQYF. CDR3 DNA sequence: TGTGCCAGTAGAGGGGCGACTCCTGACGAGCAGTACTTC.

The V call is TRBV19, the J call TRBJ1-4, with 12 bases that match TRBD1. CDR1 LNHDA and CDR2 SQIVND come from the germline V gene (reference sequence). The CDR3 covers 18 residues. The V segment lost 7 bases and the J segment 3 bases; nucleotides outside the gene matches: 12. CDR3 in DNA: TGTGCCAGTACCCCGGGGACAGGGGGCGTGCTGCCTAATGAAAAACTGTTTTTT. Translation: CASTPGTGGVLPNEKLFF. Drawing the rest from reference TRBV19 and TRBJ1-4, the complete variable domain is DGGITQSPKYLFRKEGQNVTLSCEQNLNHDAMYWYRQDPGQGLRLIYYSQIVNDFQKGDIAEGYSVSREKKESFPLTVTSAQKNPTAFYLCASTPGTGGVLPNEKLFFGSGTQLSVL.

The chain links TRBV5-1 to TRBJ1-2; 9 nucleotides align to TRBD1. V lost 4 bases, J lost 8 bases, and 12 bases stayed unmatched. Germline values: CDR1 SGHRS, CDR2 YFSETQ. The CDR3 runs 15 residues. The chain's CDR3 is CASSVGTGRAVGYTF. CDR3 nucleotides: TGCGCCAGCAGCGTTGGGACAGGGAGAGCTGTGGGCTACACCTTC.

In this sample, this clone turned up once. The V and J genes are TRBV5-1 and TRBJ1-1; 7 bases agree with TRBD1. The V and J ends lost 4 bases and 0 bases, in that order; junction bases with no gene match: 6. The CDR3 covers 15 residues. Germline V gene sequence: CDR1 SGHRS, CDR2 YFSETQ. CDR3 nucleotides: TGCGCCAGCAGCACACAAACAGGGGTGAACACTGAAGCTTTCTTT. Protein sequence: CASSTQTGVNTEAFF.

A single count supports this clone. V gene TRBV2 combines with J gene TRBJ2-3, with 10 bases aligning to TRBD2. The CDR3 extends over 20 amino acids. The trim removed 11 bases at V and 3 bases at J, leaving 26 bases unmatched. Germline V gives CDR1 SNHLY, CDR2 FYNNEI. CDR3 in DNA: TGTGCCCTCTATTCAGGGGGAACCTCCGGGACTAGCGTCAGAACAGATACGCAGTATTTT. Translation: CALYSGGTSGTSVRTDTQYF.

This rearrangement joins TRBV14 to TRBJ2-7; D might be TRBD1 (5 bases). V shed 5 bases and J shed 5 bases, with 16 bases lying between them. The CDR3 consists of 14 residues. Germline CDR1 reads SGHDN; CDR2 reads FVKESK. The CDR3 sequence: CASSWGLTDNEQYF. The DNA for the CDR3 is TGTGCCAGCAGCTGGGGCTTGACAGATAACGAGCAGTACTTC.

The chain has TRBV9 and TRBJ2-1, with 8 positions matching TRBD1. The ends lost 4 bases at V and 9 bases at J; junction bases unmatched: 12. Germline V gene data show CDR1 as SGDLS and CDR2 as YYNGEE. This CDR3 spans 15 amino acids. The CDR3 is CASSSQGVAEGEQFF. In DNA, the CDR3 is TGTGCCAGCAGCTCACAGGGGGTAGCGGAGGGTGAGCAGTTCTTC.

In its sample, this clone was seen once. The CDR3 nucleotides read TGTGCCACCAGCAGAGACAGGGAACCCTACAATGAGCAGTTCTTC. As protein: CATSRDREPYNEQFF. The V call is TRBV15, the J call TRBJ2-1; D might be TRBD1 (5 bases). V lost 0 bases, J lost 2 bases, and 8 bases lay in between. The CDR3 runs to 15 residues. The germline V gene encodes CDR1 LNHNV and CDR2 YYDKDF (reference sequence).

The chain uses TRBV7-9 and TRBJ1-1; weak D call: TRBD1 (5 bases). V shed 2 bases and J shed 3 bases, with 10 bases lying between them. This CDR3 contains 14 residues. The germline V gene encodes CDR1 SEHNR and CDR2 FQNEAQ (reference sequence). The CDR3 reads CASSLWGVDTEAFF. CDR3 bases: TGTGCCAGCAGCTTATGGGGGGTCGACACTGAAGCTTTCTTT. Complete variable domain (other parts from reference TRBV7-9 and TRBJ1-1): DTGVSQNPRHKITKRGQNVTFRCDPISEHNRLYWYRQTLGQGPEFLTYFQNEAQLEKSRLLSDRFSAERPKGSFSTLEIQRTEQGDSAMYLCASSLWGVDTEAFFGQGTRLTVV.

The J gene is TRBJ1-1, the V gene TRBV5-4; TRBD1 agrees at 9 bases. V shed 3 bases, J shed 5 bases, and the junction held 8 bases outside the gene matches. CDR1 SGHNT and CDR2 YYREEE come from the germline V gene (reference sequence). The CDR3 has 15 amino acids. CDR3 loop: CASSWGTGQGTEAFF. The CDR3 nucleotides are TGTGCCAGCAGCTGGGGGACAGGGCAGGGGACTGAAGCTTTCTTT.

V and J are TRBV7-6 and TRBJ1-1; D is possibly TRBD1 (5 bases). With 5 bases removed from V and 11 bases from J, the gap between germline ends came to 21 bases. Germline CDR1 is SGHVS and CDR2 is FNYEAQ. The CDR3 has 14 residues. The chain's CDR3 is CASSPGGGTGWAFF. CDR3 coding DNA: TGTGCCAGCAGCCCAGGAGGCGGGACTGGGTGGGCTTTCTTT.

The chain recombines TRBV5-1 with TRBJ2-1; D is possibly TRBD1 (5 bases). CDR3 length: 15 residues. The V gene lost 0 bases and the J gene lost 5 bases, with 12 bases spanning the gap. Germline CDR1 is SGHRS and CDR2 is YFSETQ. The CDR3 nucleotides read TGCGCCAGCAGCTTGGGGGGCCAGGGCGACAATGAGCAGTTCTTC. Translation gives CASSLGGQGDNEQFF. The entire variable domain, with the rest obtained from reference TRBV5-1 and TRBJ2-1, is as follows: KAGVTQTPRYLIKTRGQQVTLSCSPISGHRSVSWYQQTPGQGLQFLFEYFSETQRNKGNFPGRFSGRQFSNSRSEMNVSTLELGDSALYLCASSLGGQGDNEQFFGPGTRLTVL.

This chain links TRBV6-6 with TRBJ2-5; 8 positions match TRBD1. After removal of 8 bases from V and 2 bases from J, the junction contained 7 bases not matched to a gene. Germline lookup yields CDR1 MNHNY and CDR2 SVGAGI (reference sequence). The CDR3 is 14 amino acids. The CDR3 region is CASLPGQVQETQYF. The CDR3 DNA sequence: TGTGCCAGCCTCCCGGGACAGGTACAAGAGACCCAGTACTTC.

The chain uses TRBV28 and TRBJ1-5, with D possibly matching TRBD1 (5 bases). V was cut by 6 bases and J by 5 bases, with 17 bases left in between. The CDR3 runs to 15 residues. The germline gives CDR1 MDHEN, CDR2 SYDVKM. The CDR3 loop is CASSSSGGGHQPQHF. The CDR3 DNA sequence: TGTGCCAGCAGCTCCTCTGGGGGGGGACATCAGCCCCAGCATTTT.

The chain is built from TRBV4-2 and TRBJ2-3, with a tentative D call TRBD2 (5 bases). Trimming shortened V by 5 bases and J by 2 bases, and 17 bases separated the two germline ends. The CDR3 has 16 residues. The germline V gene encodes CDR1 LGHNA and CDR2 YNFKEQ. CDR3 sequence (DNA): TGTGCCAGCAGCTGGCGACTAAATGGGGTCACAGATACGCAGTATTTT. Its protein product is CASSWRLNGVTDTQYF.

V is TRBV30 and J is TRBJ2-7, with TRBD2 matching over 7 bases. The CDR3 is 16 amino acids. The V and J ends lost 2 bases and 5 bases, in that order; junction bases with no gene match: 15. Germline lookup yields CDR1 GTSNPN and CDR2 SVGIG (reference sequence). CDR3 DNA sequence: TGTGCCTGGAGTAAGAAGCGGGACCCCCCTGGGGACGAGCAGTACTTC. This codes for CAWSKKRDPPGDEQYF.